Shown below are 2 T cell receptor beta chains from a single sample sequenced in a study of T cells in Graves' hyperthyroidism and ophthalmopathy. RNA transcripts were the template for amplifying TCR beta CDR3 regions. An initial round of RT-PCR targeting the TCR CDR3 relied on the HTBI primer set. TCRdb re-called the multiplex PCR reads through MiXCR, storing one row per CDR3 protein. The repertoire consists of over 500,000 distinct CDR3 sequences, with 46% occurring once and the leading ten covering 44%. The specimen sequenced was peripheral blood or thyroid tissue (not recorded which). These receptor sequences come from an adult woman with Graves' disease, either hyperthyroidism or ophthalmopathy (not recorded which).

The sample holds a few counts of this clonotype. J is TRBJ1-1 and V is TRBV6-1, with TRBD1 as a possible D gene (5 bases). CDR3 length: 13 residues. The germline V gene encodes CDR1 MNHNS and CDR2 SASEGT. Trimming shortened V by 5 bases and J by 5 bases, and 12 bases separated the two germline ends. CDR3 in DNA: TGTGCCAGCAGTAATGCAGGGATTACTGAAGCTTTCTTT. Its translation is CASSNAGITEAFF.

This clonotype was picked up many times. The genes are TRBV4-2 and TRBJ1-4; D is uncertain. CDR3 length: 15 residues. The germline CDR1 and CDR2 sequences are LGHNA and YNFKEQ. The V end was cut by 1 base, the J end by 8 bases, with 14 bases between. CDR3 in amino acids: CASSQGDAREEKLFF. The CDR3 bases are TGTGCCAGCAGCCAAGGTGATGCCCGGGAGGAAAAACTGTTTTTT.